A selection of T cell receptor beta chains follows, all from one sample in a study of early T cells in non-severe SARS-CoV-2 infection. TCRdb re-derived calls from the 5' RACE reads in MiXCR, one entry per CDR3 protein. The sample yields some 66,000 distinct CDR3 sequences, approximately 8.3% seen once. Sequencing used whole blood. The origin of the receptors is an adult who was a healthcare worker with PCR-confirmed SARS-CoV-2 infection or an uninfected control (not recorded which). Both conserved end residues are part of each CDR3. D genes are given only for firm matches. Clone size appears in some rows only: once, few, many, or a class for an expanded clone.

d_gene	abundance	v_gene	len	j_gene	CDR3aa	CDR3nt
TRBD2	many	TRBV28	13	TRBJ2-1	CASSSGTSNEQFF	TGTGCCAGCAGTTCCGGGACTAGCAATGAGCAGTTCTTC
.	few	TRBV30	15	TRBJ2-7	CAWTRGGLISYEQYF	TGTGCCTGGACTCGAGGGGGGCTGATTTCCTACGAGCAGTACTTC
.	many	TRBV19	13	TRBJ2-3	CASSIAREDTQYF	TGTGCCAGTAGTATAGCTCGCGAGGATACGCAGTATTTT
TRBD1	.	TRBV15	13	TRBJ2-7	CATSWTGLDEQYF	TGTGCCACCAGCTGGACAGGGCTCGACGAGCAGTACTTC
.	few	TRBV12-3/TRBV12-4	14	TRBJ1-5	CASARPGGNQPQHF	TGTGCCAGCGCCAGGCCAGGGGGCAATCAGCCCCAGCATTTT
.	many	TRBV7-9	14	TRBJ2-2	CASSLPLDTGELFF	TGTGCCAGCAGCCTCCCTCTCGACACCGGGGAGCTGTTTTTT
TRBD2	.	TRBV12-3/TRBV12-4	16	TRBJ2-1	CASTHGTSVPYNEQFF	TGTGCCAGCACCCACGGGACTAGCGTACCGTACAATGAGCAGTTCTTC
.	few	TRBV5-5	15	TRBJ2-3	CASSLGPETTDTQYF	TGTGCCAGCAGCTTAGGCCCAGAAACCACAGATACGCAGTATTTT
TRBD1	.	TRBV2	17	TRBJ1-6	CASYEPGTGRYNSPLHF	TGTGCCAGCTATGAGCCCGGGACAGGACGCTATAATTCACCCCTCCACTTT
.	few	TRBV19	15	TRBJ2-4	CASSMTVLAKNIQYF	TGTGCCAGTAGTATGACGGTCCTAGCCAAAAACATTCAGTACTTC
.	few	TRBV2	16	TRBJ2-3	CASSVRDRTSTDTQYF	TGTGCCAGCAGTGTCCGCGACAGAACTAGCACAGATACGCAGTATTTT
TRBD1	many	TRBV7-3	14	TRBJ2-1	CASSLGRGQNEQFF	TGTGCCAGCAGCTTAGGCAGGGGGCAAAATGAGCAGTTCTTC
TRBD2	many	TRBV5-1	17	TRBJ2-1	CASSLDRGLAGGNEQFF	TGCGCCAGCAGCTTGGACAGGGGGCTAGCGGGAGGAAATGAGCAGTTCTTC
.	few	TRBV25-1	15	TRBJ2-1	CASSVTEWYRDEQFF	TGTGCCAGCAGTGTAACGGAGTGGTATCGGGATGAGCAGTTCTTC
TRBD1	.	TRBV20-1	15	TRBJ2-5	CSARVRQGILETQYF	TGCAGTGCTAGGGTCCGACAGGGTATTTTGGAGACCCAGTACTTC
.	.	TRBV12-3/TRBV12-4	13	TRBJ2-5	CASRVAARETQYF	TGTGCCAGCAGGGTAGCGGCTAGAGAGACCCAGTACTTC
TRBD2	.	TRBV19	20	TRBJ2-4	CASSTAPISTSGLAKNIQYF	TGTGCCAGTAGTACTGCTCCAATCTCTACTAGCGGATTAGCCAAAAACATTCAGTACTTC
TRBD2	many	TRBV5-5	18	TRBJ2-2	CASSKRLAGGPDTGELFF	TGTGCCAGCAGCAAACGACTAGCGGGAGGGCCGGACACCGGGGAGCTGTTTTTT
.	many	TRBV6-5	13	TRBJ2-1	CASSGSTVHEQFF	TGTGCCAGCAGCGGAAGTACAGTCCATGAGCAGTTCTTC
.	.	TRBV5-1	15	TRBJ2-3	CASSLVATGADTQYF	TGCGCCAGCAGCTTGGTAGCTACCGGGGCAGATACGCAGTATTTT
TRBD1	.	TRBV3-1	15	TRBJ2-2	CASSLRTGVTGELFF	TGTGCCAGCAGCCTAAGGACAGGGGTTACCGGGGAGCTGTTTTTT
.	many	TRBV11-2	12	TRBJ2-7	CASRGTAYEQYF	TGTGCCAGCAGAGGAACCGCGTACGAGCAGTACTTC
.	many	TRBV6-5	16	TRBJ2-7	CASSYSPKPGPYEQYF	TGTGCCAGCAGTTACTCCCCCAAACCGGGGCCGTACGAGCAGTACTTC
TRBD2	many	TRBV7-9	18	TRBJ2-1	CASSSGLAGSFDYNEQFF	TGTGCCAGCAGCTCGGGACTAGCGGGATCCTTCGACTACAATGAGCAGTTCTTC
.	many	TRBV7-9	15	TRBJ2-2	CASSFLVPNTGELFF	TGTGCCAGCAGCTTTCTAGTACCAAACACCGGGGAGCTGTTTTTT
.	few	TRBV20-1	16	TRBJ2-1	CSASSAGLSSYNEQFF	TGCAGTGCGTCGAGTGCGGGACTGAGCTCCTACAATGAGCAGTTCTTC
TRBD2	.	TRBV3-1	15	TRBJ2-7	CASSQEGLAVYEQYF	TGTGCCAGCAGCCAAGAGGGACTAGCGGTCTACGAGCAGTACTTC
.	few	TRBV5-1	11	TRBJ2-7	CASSFHYEQYF	TGCGCCAGCAGCTTCCACTACGAGCAGTACTTC
.	many	TRBV30	15	TRBJ1-1	CAWSALGGLNTEAFF	TGTGCCTGGAGTGCTCTGGGGGGATTAAACACTGAAGCTTTCTTT
.	many	TRBV10-3	14	TRBJ2-1	CAISESNSYNEQFF	TGTGCCATCAGTGAAAGTAACTCCTACAATGAGCAGTTCTTC